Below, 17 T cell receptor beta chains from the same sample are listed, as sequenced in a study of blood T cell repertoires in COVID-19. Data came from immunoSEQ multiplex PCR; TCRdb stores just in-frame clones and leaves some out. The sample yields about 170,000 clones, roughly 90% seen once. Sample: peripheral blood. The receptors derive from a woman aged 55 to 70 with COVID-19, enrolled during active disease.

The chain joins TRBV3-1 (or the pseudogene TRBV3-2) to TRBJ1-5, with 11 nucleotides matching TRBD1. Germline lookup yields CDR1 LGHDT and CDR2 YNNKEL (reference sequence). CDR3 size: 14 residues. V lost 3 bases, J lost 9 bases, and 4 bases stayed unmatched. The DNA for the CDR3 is TGTGCCAGCAGCCACGGACAGGGGGCTGGGCCCCAGCATTTT. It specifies CASSHGQGAGPQHF.

This CDR3 reads CASSLGDRVGETQYF. The DNA for the CDR3 is TGTGCCAGCAGTCTAGGGGACAGGGTGGGAGAGACCCAGTACTTC. This chain joins TRBV6-5 and TRBJ2-5; TRBD1 matches 9 bases. Germline V gene data show CDR1 as MNHEY and CDR2 as SVGAGI. Trimming took 5 bases from V and 4 from J; bases not matched to a gene: 8. This CDR3 spans 15 amino acids.

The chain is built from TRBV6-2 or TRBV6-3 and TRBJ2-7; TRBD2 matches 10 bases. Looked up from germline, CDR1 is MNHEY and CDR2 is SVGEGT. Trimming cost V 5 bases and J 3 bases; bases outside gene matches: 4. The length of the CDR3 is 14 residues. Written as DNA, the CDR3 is TGTGCCAGCAGTGCCATAGCGGGAGGCTACGAGCAGTACTTC. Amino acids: CASSAIAGGYEQYF.

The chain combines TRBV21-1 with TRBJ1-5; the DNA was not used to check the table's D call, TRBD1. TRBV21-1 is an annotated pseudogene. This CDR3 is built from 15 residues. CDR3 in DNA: TGTGCCAGCAGCAAAGACCCAGGGGGAAATCAGCCCCAGCATTTT. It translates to CASSKDPGGNQPQHF.

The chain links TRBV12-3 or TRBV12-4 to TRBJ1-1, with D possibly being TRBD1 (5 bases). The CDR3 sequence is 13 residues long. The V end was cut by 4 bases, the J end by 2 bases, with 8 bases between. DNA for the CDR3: TGTGCCAGCAGTTGGGGGGGTAACACTGAAGCTTTCTTT. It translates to CASSWGGNTEAFF.

The CDR3 reads CASSSGAKNTEAFF. DNA for the CDR3: TGTGCCAGCAGCTCAGGGGCTAAGAACACTGAAGCTTTCTTT. The chain links TRBV11-2 to TRBJ1-1; D is perhaps TRBD1 (6 bases). V lost 4 bases to trimming and J lost 1 base, with 10 bases between them. Germline CDR1 is SGHAT and CDR2 is FQNNGV. This CDR3 comprises 14 residues.

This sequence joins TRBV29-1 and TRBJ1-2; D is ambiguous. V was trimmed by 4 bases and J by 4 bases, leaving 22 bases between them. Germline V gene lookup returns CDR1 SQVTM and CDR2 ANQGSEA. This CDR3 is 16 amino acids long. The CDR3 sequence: CSVAAGPGGLVYGYTF. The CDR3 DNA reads TGCAGCGTTGCAGCGGGTCCGGGAGGGCTTGTCTATGGCTACACCTTC.

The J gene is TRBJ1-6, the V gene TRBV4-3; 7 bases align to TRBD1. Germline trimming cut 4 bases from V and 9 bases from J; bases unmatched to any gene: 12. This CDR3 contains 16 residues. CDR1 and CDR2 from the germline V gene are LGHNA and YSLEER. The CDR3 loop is CASSLSLQGSGSPLHF. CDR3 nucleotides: TGCGCCAGCAGCCTCTCGCTACAGGGGAGCGGTTCACCCCTCCACTTT.

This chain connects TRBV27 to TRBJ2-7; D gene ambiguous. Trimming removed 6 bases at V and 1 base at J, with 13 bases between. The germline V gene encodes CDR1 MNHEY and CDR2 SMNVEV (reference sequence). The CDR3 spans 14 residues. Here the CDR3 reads CASRGPRFSYEQYF. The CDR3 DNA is TGTGCCAGCAGGGGCCCCCGTTTTTCCTACGAGCAGTACTTC.

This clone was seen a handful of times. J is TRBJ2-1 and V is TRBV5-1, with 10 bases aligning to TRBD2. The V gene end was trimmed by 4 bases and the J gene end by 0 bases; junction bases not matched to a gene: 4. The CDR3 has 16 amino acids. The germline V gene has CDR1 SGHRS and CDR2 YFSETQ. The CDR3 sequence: CASSGGLAHSYNEQFF. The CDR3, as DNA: TGCGCCAGCAGCGGGGGACTAGCGCACTCCTACAATGAGCAGTTCTTC.

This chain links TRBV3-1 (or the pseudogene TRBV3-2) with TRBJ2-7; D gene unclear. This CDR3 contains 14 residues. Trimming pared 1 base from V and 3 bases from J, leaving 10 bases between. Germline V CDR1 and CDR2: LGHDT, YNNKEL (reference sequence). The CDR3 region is CASSQGVRSYEQYF. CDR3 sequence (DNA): TGTGCCAGCAGCCAAGGGGTAAGGAGCTACGAGCAGTACTTC.

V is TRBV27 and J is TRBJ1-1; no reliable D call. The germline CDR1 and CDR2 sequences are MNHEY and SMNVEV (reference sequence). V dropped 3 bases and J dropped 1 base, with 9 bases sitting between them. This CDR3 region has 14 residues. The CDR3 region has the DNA TGTGCCAGCAGTTTTTGGGGAGAGAACACTGAAGCTTTCTTT. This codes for CASSFWGENTEAFF.

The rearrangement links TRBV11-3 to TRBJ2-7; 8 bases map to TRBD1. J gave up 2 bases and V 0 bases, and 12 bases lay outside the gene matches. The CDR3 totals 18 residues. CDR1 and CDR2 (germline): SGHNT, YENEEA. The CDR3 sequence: CASSLEGPGQGAPYEQYF. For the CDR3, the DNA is TGTGCCAGCAGCTTAGAGGGGCCGGGGCAGGGGGCCCCCTACGAGCAGTACTTC.

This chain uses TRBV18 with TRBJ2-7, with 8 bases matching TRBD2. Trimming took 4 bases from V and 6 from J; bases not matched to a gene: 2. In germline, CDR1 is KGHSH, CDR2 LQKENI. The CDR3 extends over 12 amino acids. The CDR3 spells CASSHAGGEQYF. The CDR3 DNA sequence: TGTGCCAGCTCACACGCGGGAGGCGAGCAGTACTTC.

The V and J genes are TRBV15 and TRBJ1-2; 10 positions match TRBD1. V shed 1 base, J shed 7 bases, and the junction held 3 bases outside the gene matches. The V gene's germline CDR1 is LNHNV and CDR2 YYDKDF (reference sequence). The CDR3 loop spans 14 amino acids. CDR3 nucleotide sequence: TGTGCCACCAGCAGAGCGACAGGGGGCGGTGGCTACACCTTC. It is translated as CATSRATGGGGYTF.

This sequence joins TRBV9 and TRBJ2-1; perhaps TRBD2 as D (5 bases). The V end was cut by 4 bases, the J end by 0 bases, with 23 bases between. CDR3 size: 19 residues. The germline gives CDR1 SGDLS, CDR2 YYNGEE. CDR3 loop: CASSHILGDNGSSYNEQFF. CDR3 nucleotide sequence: TGTGCCAGCAGCCACATACTTGGGGATAATGGGAGCTCCTACAATGAGCAGTTCTTC. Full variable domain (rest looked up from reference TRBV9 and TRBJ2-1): DSGVTQTPKHLITATGQRVTLRCSPRSGDLSVYWYQQSLDQGLQFLIQYYNGEERAKGNILERFSAQQFPDLHSELNLSSLELGDSALYFCASSHILGDNGSSYNEQFFGPGTRLTVL.

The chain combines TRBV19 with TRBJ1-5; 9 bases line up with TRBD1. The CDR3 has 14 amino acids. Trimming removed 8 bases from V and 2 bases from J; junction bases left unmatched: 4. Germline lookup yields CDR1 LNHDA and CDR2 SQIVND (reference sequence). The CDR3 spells CASHRDRGNQPQHF. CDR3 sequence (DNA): TGTGCCAGTCACCGGGACAGGGGCAATCAGCCCCAGCATTTT.